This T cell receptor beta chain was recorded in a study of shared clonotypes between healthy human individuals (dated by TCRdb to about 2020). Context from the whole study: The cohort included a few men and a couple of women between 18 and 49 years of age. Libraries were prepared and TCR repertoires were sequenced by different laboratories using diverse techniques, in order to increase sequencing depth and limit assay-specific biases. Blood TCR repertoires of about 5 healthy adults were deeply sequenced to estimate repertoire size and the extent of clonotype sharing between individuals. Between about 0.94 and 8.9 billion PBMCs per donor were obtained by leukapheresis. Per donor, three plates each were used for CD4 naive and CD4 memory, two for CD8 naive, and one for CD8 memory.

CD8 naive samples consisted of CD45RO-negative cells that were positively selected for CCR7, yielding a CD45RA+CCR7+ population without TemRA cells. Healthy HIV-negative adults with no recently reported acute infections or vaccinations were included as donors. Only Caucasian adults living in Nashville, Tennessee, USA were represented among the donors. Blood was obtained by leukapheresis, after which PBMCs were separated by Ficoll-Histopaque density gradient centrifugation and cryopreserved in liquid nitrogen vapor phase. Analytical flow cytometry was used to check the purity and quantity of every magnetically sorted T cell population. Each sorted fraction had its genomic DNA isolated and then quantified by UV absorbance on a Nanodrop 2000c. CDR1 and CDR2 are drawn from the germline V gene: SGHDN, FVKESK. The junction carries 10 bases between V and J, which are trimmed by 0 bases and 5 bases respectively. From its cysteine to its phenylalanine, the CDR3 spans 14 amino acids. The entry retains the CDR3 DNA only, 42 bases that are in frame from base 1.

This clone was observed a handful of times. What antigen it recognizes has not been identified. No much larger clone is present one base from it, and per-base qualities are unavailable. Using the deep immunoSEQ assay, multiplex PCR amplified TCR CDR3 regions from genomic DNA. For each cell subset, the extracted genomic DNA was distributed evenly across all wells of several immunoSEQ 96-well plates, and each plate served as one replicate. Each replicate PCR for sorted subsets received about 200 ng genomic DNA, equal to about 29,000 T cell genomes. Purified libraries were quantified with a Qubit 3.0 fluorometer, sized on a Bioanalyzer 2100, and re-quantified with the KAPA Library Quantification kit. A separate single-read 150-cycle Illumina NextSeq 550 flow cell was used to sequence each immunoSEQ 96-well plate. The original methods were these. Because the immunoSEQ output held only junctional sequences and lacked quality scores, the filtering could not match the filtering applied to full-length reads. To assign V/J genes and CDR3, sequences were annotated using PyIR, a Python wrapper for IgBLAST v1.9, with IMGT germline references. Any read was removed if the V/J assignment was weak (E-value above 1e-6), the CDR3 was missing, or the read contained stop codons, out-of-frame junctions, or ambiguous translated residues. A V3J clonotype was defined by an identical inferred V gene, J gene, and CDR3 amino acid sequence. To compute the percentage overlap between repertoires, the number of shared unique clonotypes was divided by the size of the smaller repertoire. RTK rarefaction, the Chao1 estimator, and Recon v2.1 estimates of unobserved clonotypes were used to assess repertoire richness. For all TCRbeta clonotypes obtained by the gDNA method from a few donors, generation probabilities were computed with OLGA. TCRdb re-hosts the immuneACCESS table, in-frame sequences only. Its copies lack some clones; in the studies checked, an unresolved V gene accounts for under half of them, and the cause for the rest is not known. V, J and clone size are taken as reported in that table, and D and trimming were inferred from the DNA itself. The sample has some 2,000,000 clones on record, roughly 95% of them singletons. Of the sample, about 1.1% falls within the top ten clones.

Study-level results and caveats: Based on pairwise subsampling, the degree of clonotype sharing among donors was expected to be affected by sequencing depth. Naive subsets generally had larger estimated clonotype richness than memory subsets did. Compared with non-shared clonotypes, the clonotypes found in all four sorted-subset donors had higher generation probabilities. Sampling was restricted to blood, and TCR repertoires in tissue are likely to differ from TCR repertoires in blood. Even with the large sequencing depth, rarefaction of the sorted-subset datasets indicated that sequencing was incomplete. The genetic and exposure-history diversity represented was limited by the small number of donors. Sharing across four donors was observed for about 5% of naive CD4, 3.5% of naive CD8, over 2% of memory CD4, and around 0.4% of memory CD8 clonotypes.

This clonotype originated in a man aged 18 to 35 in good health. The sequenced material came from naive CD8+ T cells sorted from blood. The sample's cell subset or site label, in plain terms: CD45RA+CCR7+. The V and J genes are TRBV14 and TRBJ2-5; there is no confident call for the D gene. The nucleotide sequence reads TGTGCCAGCAGCCAAGATTCGGTTTCGGAGACCCAGTACTTC. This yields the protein CASSQDSVSETQYF.